This TCR beta chain was observed in a study of coeliac disease. Germline V gene data show CDR1 as MDHEN and CDR2 as SYDVKM. The CDR3 is 16 amino acids. J was trimmed by 2 bases and V by 3 bases; bases with no gene match: 8. The method was immunoSEQ multiplex PCR; TCRdb's version includes in-frame clones alone and lacks a portion of them. The sample consists of a few thousand clones, roughly 65% of them appearing once. This clonotype originated in a woman aged 35 to 49. Sample: lymphocytes from the gut lamina propria. V gene TRBV28 combines with J gene TRBJ2-7; 9 bases agree with TRBD2. Here the CDR3 reads CASSFSPSGTTYEQYF. As DNA, the CDR3 is TGTGCCAGCAGTTTTAGCCCTAGCGGGACCACCTACGAGCAGTACTTC. Using reference TRBV28 and TRBJ2-7 for the parts outside the CDR3, the full variable domain is DVKVTQSSRYLVKRTGEKVFLECVQDMDHENMFWYRQDPGLGLRLIYFSYDVKMKEKGDIPEGYSVSREKKERFSLILESASTNQTSMYLCASSFSPSGTTYEQYFGPGTRLTVT.